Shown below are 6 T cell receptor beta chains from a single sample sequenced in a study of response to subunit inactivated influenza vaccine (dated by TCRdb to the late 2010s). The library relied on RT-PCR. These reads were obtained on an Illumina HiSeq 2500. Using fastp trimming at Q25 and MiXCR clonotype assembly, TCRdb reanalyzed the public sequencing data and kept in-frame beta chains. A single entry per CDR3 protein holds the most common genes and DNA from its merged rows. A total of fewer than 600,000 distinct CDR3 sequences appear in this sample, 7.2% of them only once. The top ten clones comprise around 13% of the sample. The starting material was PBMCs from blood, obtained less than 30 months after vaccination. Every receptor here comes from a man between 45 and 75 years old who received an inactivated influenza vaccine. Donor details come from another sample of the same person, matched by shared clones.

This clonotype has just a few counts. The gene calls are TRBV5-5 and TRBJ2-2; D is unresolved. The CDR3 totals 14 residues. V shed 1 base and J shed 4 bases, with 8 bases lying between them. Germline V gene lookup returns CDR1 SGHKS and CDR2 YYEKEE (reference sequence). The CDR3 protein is CASSLNPRTGELFF. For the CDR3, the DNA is TGTGCCAGCAGCTTGAATCCGCGCACCGGGGAGCTGTTTTTT. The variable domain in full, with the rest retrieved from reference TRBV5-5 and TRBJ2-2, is DAGVTQSPTHLIKTRGQQVTLRCSPISGHKSVSWYQQVLGQGPQFIFQYYEKEERGRGNFPDRFSARQFPNYSSELNVNALLLGDSALYLCASSLNPRTGELFFGEGSRLTVL.

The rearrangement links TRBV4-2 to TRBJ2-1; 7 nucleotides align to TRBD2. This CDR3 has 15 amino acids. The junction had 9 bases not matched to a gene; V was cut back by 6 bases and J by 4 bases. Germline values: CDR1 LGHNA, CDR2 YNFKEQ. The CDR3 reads CASRTDAGVYNEQFF. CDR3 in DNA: TGTGCCAGCAGGACGGACGCGGGAGTATACAATGAGCAGTTCTTC.

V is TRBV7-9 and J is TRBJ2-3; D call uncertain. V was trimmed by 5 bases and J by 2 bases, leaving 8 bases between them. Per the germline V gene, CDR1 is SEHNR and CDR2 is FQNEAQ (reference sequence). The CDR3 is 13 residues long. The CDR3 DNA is TGTGCCAGCAGCCCCTTATTCACAGATACGCAGTATTTT. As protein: CASSPLFTDTQYF.

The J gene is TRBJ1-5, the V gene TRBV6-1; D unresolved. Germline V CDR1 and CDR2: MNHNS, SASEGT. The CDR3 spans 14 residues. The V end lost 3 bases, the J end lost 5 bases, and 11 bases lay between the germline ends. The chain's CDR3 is CASSDWATYQPQHF. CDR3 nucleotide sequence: TGTGCCAGCAGTGACTGGGCTACCTATCAGCCCCAGCATTTT.

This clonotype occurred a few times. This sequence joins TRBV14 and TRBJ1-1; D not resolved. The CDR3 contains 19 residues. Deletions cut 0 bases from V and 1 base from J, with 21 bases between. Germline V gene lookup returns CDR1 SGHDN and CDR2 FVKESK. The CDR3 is CASSQEIGGTLNWNTEAFF. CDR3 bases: TGTGCCAGCAGCCAAGAGATCGGAGGCACCTTAAACTGGAACACTGAAGCTTTCTTT.

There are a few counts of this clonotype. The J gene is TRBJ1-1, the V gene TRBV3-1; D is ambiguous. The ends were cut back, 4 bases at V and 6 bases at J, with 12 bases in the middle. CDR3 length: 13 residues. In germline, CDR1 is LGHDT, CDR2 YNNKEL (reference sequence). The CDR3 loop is CASSRSAVPEAFF. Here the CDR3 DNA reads TGTGCCAGCAGCCGATCTGCTGTCCCTGAAGCTTTCTTT.